This T cell receptor beta chain was identified in a study of beta chain features in type 1 diabetes. Expressed TCRB transcripts were sequenced, since all the RNA that had been isolated was reverse transcribed. Method: immunoSEQ multiplex PCR; TCRdb's copy keeps in-frame clones and lacks some. The table includes hundreds of thousands of clones, roughly 13% detected once. As to this clone: Its antigen is not identified.

The CDR3 spans 15 residues. CDR1 is GTSNPN and CDR2 is SVGIG in the germline V gene (reference sequence). J gave up 7 bases and V 5 bases, and 13 bases lay outside the gene matches. Study conclusions and caveats: Moderate but significant shortening of TCRB CDR3s was recorded in all four CD4+ subsets from Type 1 diabetes patients. When VDJ junctions were examined, type 1 diabetes patients showed fewer insertions and more deletions.

Each of the CD4+ naive, central memory, regulatory and stem cell-like memory populations was sorted via CD45RO/CCR7/CD25/CD127/CD95/CD27. Sorted populations all had greater than 95% purity. This chain links TRBV30 with TRBJ1-4, with TRBD1 identical over 7 bases. The sequence derives from a man aged 18 to 35 with type 1 diabetes. Specimen: naive CD4+ T cells from blood. CDR3 region: CAWAGDEGAFEKLFF. The DNA of the CDR3 is TGTGCCTGGGCCGGAGACGAGGGGGCTTTTGAAAAACTGTTTTTT. Together with reference TRBV30 and TRBJ1-4, the CDR3 gives the full variable domain: SQTIHQWPATLVQPVGSPLSLECTVEGTSNPNLYWYRQAAGRGLQLLFYSVGIGQISSEVPQNLSASRPQDRQFILSSKKLLLSDSGFYLCAWAGDEGAFEKLFFGSGTQLSVL.